This record concerns one TCR beta chain sequence. Antigen unknown. The sample originates from a study of T-cell memory formation after mild COVID-19. Study-wide results and caveats: Later expanders leaned toward CD4+, whereas clones contracting from day 15 to 85 were balanced CD4/CD8.

Via MiXCR, TCRdb re-called the 5' RACE reads, giving one row per CDR3 protein. The data contain 150,000 to 200,000 distinct CDR3 sequences, about 14% of them singletons. This sequence originates from an adult woman who had mild COVID-19 (a few samples of this study predate the infection). Cell type and time point are not known. Sequences were obtained from PBMCs or a T cell subset sorted from them (not recorded which).

In nucleotides, the CDR3 is TGTGCCAGCAGCCGGGCCGGGACAGGGGACACAGATACGCAGTATTTT. It encodes CASSRAGTGDTDTQYF. This chain links TRBV4-2 with TRBJ2-3, with 10 bases matching TRBD1. This CDR3 contains 16 residues. The J segment lost 2 bases and the V segment lost 4 bases, leaving 6 bases of the junction unmatched. CDR1 is LGHNA, CDR2 YNFKEQ, per germline.